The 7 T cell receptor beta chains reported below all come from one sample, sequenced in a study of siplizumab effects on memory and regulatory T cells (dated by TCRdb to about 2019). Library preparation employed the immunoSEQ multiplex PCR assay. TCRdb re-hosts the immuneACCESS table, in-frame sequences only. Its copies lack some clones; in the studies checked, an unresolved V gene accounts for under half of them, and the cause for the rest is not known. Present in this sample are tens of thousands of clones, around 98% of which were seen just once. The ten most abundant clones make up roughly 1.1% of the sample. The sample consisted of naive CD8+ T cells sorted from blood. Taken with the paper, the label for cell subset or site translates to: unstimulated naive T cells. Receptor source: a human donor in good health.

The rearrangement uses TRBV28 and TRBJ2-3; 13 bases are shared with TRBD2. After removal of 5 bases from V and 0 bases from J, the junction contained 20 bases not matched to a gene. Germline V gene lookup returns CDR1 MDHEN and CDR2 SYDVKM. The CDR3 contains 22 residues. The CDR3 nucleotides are TGTGCCAGCAGTCCCCCAAGTCCGGGACTAGCGGGACTCGCGGGGAGCACAGATACGCAGTATTTT. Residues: CASSPPSPGLAGLAGSTDTQYF.

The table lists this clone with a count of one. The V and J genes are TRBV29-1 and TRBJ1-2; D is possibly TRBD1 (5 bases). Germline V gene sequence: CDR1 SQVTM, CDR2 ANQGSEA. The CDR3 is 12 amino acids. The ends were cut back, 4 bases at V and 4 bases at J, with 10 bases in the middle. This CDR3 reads CSVVGGPYGYTF. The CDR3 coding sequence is TGCAGCGTTGTGGGGGGTCCCTATGGCTACACCTTC.

The CDR3 region is CASSFDADLYEQYF. The CDR3 nucleotides are TGTGCCAGCAGCTTTGACGCGGACCTCTACGAGCAGTACTTC. The chain employs TRBV7-2 and TRBJ2-5; D call uncertain. The DNA end lines up better with TRBJ2-7; the J call may be wrong. In germline, CDR1 is SGHTA, CDR2 FQGNSA. The CDR3 consists of 14 residues.

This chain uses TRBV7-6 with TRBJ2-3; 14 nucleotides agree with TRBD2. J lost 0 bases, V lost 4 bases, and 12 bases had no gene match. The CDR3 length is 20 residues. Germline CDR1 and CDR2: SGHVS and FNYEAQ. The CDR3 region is CASSSPGLAGVGLSTDTQYF. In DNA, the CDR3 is TGTGCCAGCAGCTCTCCGGGACTAGCGGGAGTCGGCTTAAGCACAGATACGCAGTATTTT. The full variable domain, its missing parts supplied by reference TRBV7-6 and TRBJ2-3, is GAGVSQSPRYKVTKRGQDVALRCDPISGHVSLYWYRQALGQGPEFLTYFNYEAQQDKSGLPNDRFSAERPEGSISTLTIQRTEQRDSAMYRCASSSPGLAGVGLSTDTQYFGPGTRLTVL.

CDR3 region: CASGMGTEAFF. CDR3 coding DNA: TGTGCCAGCGGTATGGGCACTGAAGCTTTCTTT. V and J are TRBV7-6 and TRBJ1-1; no clear D. The CDR3 loop spans 11 amino acids. Per germline, CDR1 SGHVS and CDR2 FNYEAQ. V was cut by 8 bases and J by 4 bases, with 8 bases left in between.

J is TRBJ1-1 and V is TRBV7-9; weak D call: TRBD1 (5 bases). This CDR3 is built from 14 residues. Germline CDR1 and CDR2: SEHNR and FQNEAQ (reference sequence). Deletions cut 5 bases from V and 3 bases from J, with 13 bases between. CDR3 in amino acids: CASSPEGRDTEAFF. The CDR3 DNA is TGTGCCAGCAGCCCCGAGGGCAGGGACACTGAAGCTTTCTTT.

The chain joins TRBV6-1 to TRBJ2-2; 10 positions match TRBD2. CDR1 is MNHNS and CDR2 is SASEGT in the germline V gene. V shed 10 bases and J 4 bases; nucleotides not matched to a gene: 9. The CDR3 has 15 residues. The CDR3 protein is CAIPTSGILTGELFF. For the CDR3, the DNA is TGTGCCATACCCACTAGCGGGATCCTCACCGGGGAGCTGTTTTTT.